The clone carrying this T cell receptor (beta chain) was seen ten or more times. V was shortened by 2 bases and J by 4 bases, with 12 bases between the two germline ends. This CDR3 has 14 amino acids. Germline lookup yields CDR1 LGHDT and CDR2 YNNKEL (reference sequence). Ophthalmopathy patients had Clinical Activity Score at least 3, NOSPECS grade at least 4, duration under 3 months. The data are from a study of T cells in Graves' hyperthyroidism and ophthalmopathy. Amplification of TCR beta CDR3 regions used RNA as the template. A set of HTBI primers served as the primers for a first-round RT-PCR of the TCR CDR3. MiXCR, run by TCRdb on the multiplex PCR reads, gives a single entry per CDR3 protein. The sample consists of around 340,000 distinct CDR3 sequences, 15% to 20% of them appearing once.

This sequence was found in a woman between 40 and 50 years old with Graves' ophthalmopathy. Material: blood. The chain is built from TRBV3-1 and TRBJ2-7, with D possibly being TRBD2 (5 bases). This CDR3 is CASSQTSTRYEQYF. For the CDR3, the DNA is TGTGCCAGCAGCCAAACTAGTACCCGGTACGAGCAGTACTTC.